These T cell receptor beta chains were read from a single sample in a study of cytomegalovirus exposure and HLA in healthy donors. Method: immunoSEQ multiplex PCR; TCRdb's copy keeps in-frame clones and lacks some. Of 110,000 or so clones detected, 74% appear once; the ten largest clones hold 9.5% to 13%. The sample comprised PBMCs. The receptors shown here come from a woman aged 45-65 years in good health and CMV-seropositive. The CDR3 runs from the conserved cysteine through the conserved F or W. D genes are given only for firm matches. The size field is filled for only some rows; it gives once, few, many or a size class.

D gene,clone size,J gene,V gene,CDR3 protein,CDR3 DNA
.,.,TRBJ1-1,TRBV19,CASSRWDIPEAFF,TGTGCCAGTAGTCGTTGGGACATACCCGAAGCTTTCTTT
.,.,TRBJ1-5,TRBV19,CASSELYSNQPQHF,TGTGCCAGTAGTGAGTTATATAGCAATCAGCCCCAGCATTTT
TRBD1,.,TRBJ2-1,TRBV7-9,CASSSRQGGYNEQFF,TGTGCCAGCAGCTCCCGACAGGGGGGTTACAATGAGCAGTTCTTC
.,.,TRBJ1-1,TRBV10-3,CATASQAAEAFF,TGTGCCACCGCCTCACAGGCCGCTGAAGCTTTCTTT
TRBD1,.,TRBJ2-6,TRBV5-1,CASRSGTDQSGANVLTF,TGCGCCAGCCGGTCCGGGACAGATCAATCTGGGGCCAACGTCCTGACTTTC
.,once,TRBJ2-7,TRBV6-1,CASSTGGEAREQYF,TGTGCCAGCAGCACGGGCGGGGAAGCAAGAGAGCAGTACTTC
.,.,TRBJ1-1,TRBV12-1,CASTETVNTEAFF,TGTGCCAGCACCGAGACAGTGAACACTGAAGCTTTCTTT
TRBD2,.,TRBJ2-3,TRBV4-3,CASSQPGTSSQGTQYF,TGCGCCAGCAGCCAACCAGGGACTAGCAGCCAAGGTACGCAGTATTTT
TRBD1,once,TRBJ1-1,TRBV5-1,CASSLGNTGTGTNTEAFF,TGCGCCAGCAGCTTGGGGAATACCGGGACAGGGACGAACACTGAAGCTTTCTTT
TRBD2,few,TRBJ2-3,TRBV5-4,CASSLGLAGSTDTQYF,TGTGCCAGCAGCTTGGGTTTAGCGGGGAGCACAGATACGCAGTATTTT
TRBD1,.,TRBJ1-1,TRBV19,CASRETGSTEAFF,TGTGCCAGTAGGGAGACAGGGAGCACTGAAGCTTTCTTT
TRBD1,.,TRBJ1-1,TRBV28,CASSPPGGYTEAFF,TGTGCCAGCAGTCCCCCAGGGGGGTACACTGAAGCTTTCTTT
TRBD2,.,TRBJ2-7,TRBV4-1,CASSQRVAGDEQYF,TGCGCCAGCAGCCAAAGGGTAGCGGGAGACGAGCAGTACTTC
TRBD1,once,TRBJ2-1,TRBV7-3,CASSLKSGTGLNEQFF,TGTGCCAGCAGCTTAAAGTCCGGGACAGGGCTCAATGAGCAGTTCTTC
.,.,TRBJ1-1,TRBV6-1,CASSELGRAFF,TGTGCCAGCAGTGAATTGGGCAGGGCTTTCTTT
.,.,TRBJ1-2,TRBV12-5,CASGLGTQGRYGYTF,TGTGCTAGTGGTTTGGGAACACAGGGCCGCTATGGCTACACCTTC
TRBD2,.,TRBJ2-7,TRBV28,CASSLTGSSGGRAFGEQYF,TGTGCCAGCAGTTTGACCGGTTCTAGCGGGGGACGGGCCTTTGGCGAGCAGTACTTC
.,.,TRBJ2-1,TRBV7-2,CASSLGHSNNEQFF,TGTGCCAGCAGCCTAGGACACAGTAACAATGAGCAGTTCTTC
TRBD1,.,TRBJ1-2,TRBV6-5,CATFRTGDYGYTF,TGTGCCACCTTCAGGACAGGGGACTATGGCTACACCTTC
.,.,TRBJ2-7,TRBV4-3,CASSHGPGKEQYF,TGCGCCAGCAGCCATGGACCGGGAAAGGAGCAGTACTTC
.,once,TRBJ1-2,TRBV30,CAWSVPGRFYGYTF,TGTGCCTGGAGTGTCCCAGGGCGCTTCTATGGCTACACCTTC
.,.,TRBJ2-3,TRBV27,CASRREGSSTDTQYF,TGTGCCAGCAGGAGAGAGGGTTCTAGCACAGATACGCAGTATTTT
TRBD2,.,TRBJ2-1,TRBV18,CASSPSTSGYNEQFF,TGTGCCAGCTCACCATCTACTAGCGGGTACAATGAGCAGTTCTTC
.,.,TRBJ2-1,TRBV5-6,CASSSYREGSYNEQFF,TGTGCCAGCAGCTCCTACAGGGAGGGCTCCTACAATGAGCAGTTCTTC
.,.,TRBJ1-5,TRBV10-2,CASSNRDRPQHF,TGCGCCAGTAGTAACAGGGATCGGCCCCAGCATTTT
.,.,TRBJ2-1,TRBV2,CATRPAIALQPIYNEQFF,TGTGCCACCCGACCGGCTATAGCGCTACAGCCGATATACAATGAGCAGTTCTTC
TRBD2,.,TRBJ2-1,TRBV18,CASSPWTSGSVDEQFF,TGTGCCAGCTCACCGTGGACTAGCGGGAGCGTAGATGAGCAGTTCTTC
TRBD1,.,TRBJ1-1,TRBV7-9,CASSLSGGGSEAFF,TGTGCCAGCAGCTTAAGTGGAGGGGGCTCTGAAGCTTTCTTT
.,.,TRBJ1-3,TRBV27,CASSYIPGDTIYF,TGTGCCAGCAGTTATATCCCCGGAGACACCATATATTTT
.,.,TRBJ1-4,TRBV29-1,CSVEQGREKLFF,TGCAGCGTTGAACAGGGTAGGGAAAAACTGTTTTTT
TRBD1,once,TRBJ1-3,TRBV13,CASSLYRGAGNTIYF,TGTGCCAGCAGCTTATACAGGGGAGCTGGAAACACCATATATTTT
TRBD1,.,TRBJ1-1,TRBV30,CAWTRTGVNTEAFF,TGTGCCTGGACGCGGACAGGAGTGAACACTGAAGCTTTCTTT
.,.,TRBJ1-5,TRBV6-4,CASSDSAGLDQPQHF,TGTGCCAGCAGTGACTCCGCAGGGTTGGATCAGCCCCAGCATTTT
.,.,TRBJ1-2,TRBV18,CASSPYDEDGYTF,TGTGCCAGCTCACCATATGACGAGGATGGCTACACCTTC
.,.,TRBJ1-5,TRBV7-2,CASSLSYNQPQHF,TGTGCCAGCAGCTTAAGCTACAATCAGCCCCAGCATTTT
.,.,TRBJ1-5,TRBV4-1,CASSQDPGFNQPQHF,TGCGCCAGCAGCCAAGATCCAGGGTTCAATCAGCCCCAGCATTTT
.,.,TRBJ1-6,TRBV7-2,CASSLISDSPLHF,TGTGCCAGCAGCCTCATATCGGATTCACCCCTCCACTTT
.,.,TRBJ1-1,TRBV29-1,CSVPGHPNTEAFF,TGCAGCGTGCCGGGACACCCGAACACTGAAGCTTTCTTT
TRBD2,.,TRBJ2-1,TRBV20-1,CSASAERDQFF,TGCAGTGCTAGTGCGGAGCGGGATCAGTTCTTC
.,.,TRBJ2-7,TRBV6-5,CASRDGAEQYF,TGTGCCAGCAGGGATGGGGCCGAGCAGTACTTC
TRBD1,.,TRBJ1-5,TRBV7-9,CASSLGAGGPDQPQHF,TGTGCCAGCAGCTTAGGGGCAGGGGGCCCGGATCAGCCCCAGCATTTT
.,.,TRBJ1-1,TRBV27,CASSLNPTGSGEAFF,TGTGCCAGCAGTCTCAACCCTACAGGGTCGGGTGAAGCTTTCTTT
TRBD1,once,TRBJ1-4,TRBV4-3,CASSLGFGTGIEKLFF,TGCGCCAGCAGCCTGGGGTTCGGGACAGGGATTGAAAAACTGTTTTTT
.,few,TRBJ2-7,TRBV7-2,CASSLALSGAYEQYF,TGTGCCAGCAGCTTAGCTCTTTCGGGAGCCTACGAGCAGTACTTC
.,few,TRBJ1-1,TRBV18,CASYSTDLGTEAFF,TGTGCCAGCTACTCGACAGATTTAGGCACTGAAGCTTTCTTT
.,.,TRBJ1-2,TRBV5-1,CASSPGGAPDGYTF,TGCGCCAGCAGCCCTGGTGGGGCCCCGGACGGCTACACCTTC
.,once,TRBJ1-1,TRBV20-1,CSARAPGEAFF,TGCAGTGCTAGGGCCCCAGGTGAAGCTTTCTTT
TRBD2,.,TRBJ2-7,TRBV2,CATKLMTSGLYEQYF,TGTGCCACCAAACTCATGACTAGCGGTCTATACGAGCAGTACTTC
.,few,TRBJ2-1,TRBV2,CASSGQARQFF,TGTGCCAGCAGTGGACAGGCGCGGCAGTTCTTC
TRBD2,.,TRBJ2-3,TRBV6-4,CASSALAGVADTQYF,TGTGCCAGCAGTGCTCTAGCGGGGGTCGCAGATACGCAGTATTTT
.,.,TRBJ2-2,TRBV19,CASSLNTGELFF,TGTGCCAGTAGTCTGAACACCGGGGAGCTGTTTTTT
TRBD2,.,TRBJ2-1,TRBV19,CATAPVAGVSQDRFF,TGTGCCACCGCCCCGGTAGCGGGAGTCTCGCAGGATCGGTTCTTC
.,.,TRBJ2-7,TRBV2,CASSVGDYEQYF,TGTGCCAGCAGTGTAGGGGACTACGAGCAGTACTTC
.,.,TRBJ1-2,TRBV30,CAWSPGAGYTF,TGTGCCTGGTCTCCTGGGGCTGGCTACACCTTC
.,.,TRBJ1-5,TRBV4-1,CASSLVDSYGQPQHF,TGCGCCAGCAGCCTTGTGGACAGTTACGGACAGCCCCAGCATTTT
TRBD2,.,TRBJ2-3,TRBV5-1,CASSFLAGGTDTQYF,TGCGCCAGCAGCTTTCTAGCGGGGGGCACAGATACGCAGTATTTT
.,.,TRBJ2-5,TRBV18,CASSPLRETQYF,TGTGCCAGCTCACCGTTGCGGGAGACCCAGTACTTC